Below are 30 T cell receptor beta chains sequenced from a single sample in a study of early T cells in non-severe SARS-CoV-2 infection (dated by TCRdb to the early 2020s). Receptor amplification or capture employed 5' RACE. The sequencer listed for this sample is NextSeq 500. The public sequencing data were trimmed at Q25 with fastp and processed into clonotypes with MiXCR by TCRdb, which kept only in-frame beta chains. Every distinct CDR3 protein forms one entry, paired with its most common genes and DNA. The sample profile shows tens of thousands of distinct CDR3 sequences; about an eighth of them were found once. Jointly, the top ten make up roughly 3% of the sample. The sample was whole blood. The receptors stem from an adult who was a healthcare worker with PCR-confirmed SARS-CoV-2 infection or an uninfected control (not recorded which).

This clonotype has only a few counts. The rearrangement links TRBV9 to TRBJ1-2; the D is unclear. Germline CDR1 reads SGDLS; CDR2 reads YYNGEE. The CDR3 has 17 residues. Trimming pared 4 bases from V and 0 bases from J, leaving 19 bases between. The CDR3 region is CASSPVPPDGTNYGYTF. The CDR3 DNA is TGTGCCAGCAGCCCTGTCCCCCCCGACGGTACTAACTATGGCTACACCTTC.

CDR3 residues: CASSQGGQGAFGNTIYF. The CDR3 DNA is TGTGCCAGCAGCCAGGGAGGACAGGGGGCGTTTGGAAACACCATATATTTT. The chain combines TRBV4-2 with TRBJ1-3; TRBD1 matches 11 bases. V was clipped by 3 bases and J by 3 bases; unmatched bases: 7. The CDR3 is 17 residues long. Germline CDR1 and CDR2: LGHNA and YNFKEQ.

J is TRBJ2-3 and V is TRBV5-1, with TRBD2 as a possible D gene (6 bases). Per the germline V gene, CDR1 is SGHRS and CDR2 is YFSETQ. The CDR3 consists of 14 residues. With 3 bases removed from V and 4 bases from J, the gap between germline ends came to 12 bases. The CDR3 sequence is CASSWMGGPDTQYF. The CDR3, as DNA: TGCGCCAGCAGCTGGATGGGAGGCCCAGATACGCAGTATTTT.

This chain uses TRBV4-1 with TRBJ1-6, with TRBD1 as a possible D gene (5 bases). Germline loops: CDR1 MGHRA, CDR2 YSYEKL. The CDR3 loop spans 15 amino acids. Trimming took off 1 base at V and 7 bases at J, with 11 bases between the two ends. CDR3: CASSQVGQGNSPLHF. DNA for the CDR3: TGCGCCAGCAGCCAAGTCGGGCAGGGAAATTCACCCCTCCACTTT.

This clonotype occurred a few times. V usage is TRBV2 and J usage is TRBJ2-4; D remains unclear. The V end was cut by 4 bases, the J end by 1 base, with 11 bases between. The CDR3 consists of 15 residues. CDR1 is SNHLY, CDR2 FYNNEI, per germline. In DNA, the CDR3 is TGTGCCAGCAGTGGGAAGAGGTCGGCCAAAAACATTCAGTACTTC. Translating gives CASSGKRSAKNIQYF.

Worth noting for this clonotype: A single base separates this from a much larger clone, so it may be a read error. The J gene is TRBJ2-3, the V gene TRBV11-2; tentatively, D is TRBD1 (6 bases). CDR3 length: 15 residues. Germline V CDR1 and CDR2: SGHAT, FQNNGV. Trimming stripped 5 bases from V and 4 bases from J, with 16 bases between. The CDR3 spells CASSNTGSGPDTQYF. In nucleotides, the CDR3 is TGTGCCAGCAGCAACACAGGGTCTGGGCCAGATACGCAGTATTTT.

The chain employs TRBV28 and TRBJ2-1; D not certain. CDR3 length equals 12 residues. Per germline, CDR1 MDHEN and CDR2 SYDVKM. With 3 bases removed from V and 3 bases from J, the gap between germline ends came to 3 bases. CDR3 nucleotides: TGTGCCAGCAGTTTGGGCTACAATGAGCAGTTCTTC. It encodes CASSLGYNEQFF.

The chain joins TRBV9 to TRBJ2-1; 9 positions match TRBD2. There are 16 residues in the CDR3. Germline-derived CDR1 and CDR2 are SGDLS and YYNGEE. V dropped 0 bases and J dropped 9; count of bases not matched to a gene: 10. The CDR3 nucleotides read TGTGCCAGCAGCGTAGCCGTGAGCGGGGGGTCTCGTGAGCAGTTCTTC. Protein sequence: CASSVAVSGGSREQFF.

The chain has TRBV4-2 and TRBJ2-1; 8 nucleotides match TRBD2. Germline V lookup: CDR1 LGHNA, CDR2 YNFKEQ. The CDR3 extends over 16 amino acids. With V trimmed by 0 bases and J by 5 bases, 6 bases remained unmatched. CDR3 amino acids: CASSQDIGRGDNEQFF. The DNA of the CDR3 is TGTGCCAGCAGCCAAGACATCGGGCGGGGGGACAATGAGCAGTTCTTC.

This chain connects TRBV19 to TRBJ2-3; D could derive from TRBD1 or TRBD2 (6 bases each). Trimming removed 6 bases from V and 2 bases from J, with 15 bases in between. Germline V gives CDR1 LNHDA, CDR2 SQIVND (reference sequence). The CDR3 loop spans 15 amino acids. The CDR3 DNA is TGTGCCAGTAGGAGTGGGGGGCCCATCACAGATACGCAGTATTTT. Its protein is CASRSGGPITDTQYF.

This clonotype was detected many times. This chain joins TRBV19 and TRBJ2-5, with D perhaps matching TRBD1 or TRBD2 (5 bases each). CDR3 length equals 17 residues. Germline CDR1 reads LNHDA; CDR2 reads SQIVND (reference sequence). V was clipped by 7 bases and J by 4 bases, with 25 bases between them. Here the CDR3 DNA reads TGTGCCAGTACCCCGCCGGTGGGGGTAGGTGTATTAGAGACCCAGTACTTC. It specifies CASTPPVGVGVLETQYF.

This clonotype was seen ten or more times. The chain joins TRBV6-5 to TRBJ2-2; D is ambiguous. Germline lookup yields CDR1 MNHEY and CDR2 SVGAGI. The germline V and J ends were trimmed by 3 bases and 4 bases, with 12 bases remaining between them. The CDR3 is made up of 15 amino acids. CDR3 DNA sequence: TGTGCCAGCAGTTATTCTCAAGGTGGCACCGGGGAGCTGTTTTTT. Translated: CASSYSQGGTGELFF.

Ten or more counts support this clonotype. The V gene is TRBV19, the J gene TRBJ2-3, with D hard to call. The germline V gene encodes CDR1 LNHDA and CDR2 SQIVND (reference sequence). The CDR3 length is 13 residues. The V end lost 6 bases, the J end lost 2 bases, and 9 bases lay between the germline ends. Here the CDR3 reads CASSLPLTDTQYF. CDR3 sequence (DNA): TGTGCCAGTAGCCTGCCCCTCACAGATACGCAGTATTTT.

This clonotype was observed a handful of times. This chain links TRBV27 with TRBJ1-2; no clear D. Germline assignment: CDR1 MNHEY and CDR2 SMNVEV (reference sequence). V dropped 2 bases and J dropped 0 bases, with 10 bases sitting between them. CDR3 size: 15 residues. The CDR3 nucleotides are TGTGCCAGCAGTTTAACGTCAAGCGCTAACTATGGCTACACCTTC. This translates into CASSLTSSANYGYTF.

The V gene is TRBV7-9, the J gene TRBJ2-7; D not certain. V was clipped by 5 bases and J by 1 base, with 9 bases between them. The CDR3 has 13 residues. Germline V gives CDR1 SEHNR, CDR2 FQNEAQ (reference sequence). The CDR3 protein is CASSAQASYEQYF. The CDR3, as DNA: TGTGCCAGCAGCGCGCAGGCGTCCTACGAGCAGTACTTC.

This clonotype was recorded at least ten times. The DNA of the CDR3 is TGTGCCAGCAGTTTAGGGACAGGGGAGGTTTTCTTT. It translates to CASSLGTGEVFF. This rearrangement joins TRBV12-3 or TRBV12-4 to TRBJ1-1; 9 bases fit TRBD1. This CDR3 region has 12 residues. V dropped 1 base and J dropped 13; count of bases not matched to a gene: 4.

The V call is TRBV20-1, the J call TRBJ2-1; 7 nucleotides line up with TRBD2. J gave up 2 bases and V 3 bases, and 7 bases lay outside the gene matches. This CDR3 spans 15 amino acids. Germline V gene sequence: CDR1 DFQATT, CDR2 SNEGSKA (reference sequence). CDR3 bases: TGCAGTGCTAGCTCCCGGGAGGAAGCCTACAATGAGCAGTTCTTC. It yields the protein CSASSREEAYNEQFF.

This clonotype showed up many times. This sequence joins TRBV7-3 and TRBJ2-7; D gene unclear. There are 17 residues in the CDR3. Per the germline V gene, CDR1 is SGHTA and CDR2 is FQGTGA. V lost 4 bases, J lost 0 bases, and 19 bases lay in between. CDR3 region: CASSSARVLQSSYEQYF. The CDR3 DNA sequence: TGTGCCAGCAGCTCTGCACGGGTGCTGCAAAGCTCCTACGAGCAGTACTTC.

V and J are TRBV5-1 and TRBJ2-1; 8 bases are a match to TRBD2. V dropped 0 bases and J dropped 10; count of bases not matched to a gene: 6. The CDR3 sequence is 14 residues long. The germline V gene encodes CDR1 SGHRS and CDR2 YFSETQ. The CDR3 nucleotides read TGCGCCAGCAGCTTGGAACAGCGGGGGCGCGAGCAGTTCTTC. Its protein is CASSLEQRGREQFF.

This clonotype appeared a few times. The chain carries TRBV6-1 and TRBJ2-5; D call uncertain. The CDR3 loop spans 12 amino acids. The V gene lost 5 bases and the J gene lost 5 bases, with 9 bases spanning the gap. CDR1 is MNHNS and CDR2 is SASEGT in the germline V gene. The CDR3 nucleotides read TGTGCCAGCAGTAAGAGTCAGGAGACCCAGTACTTC. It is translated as CASSKSQETQYF.

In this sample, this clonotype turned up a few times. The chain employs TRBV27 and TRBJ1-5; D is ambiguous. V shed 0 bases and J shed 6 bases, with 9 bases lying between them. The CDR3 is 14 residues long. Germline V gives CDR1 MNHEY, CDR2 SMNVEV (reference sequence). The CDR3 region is CASSLSGSGQPQHF. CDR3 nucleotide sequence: TGTGCCAGCAGTTTATCCGGGAGTGGTCAGCCCCAGCATTTT.

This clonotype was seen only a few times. DNA for the CDR3: TGTGCCAGCAGCTTAGGTTGGGGGCGCTCCTACAATGAGCAGTTCTTC. The encoded protein is CASSLGWGRSYNEQFF. V and J are TRBV7-8 and TRBJ2-1; the D gene is possibly TRBD1 (6 bases). The CDR3 spans 16 residues. Germline V gives CDR1 SGHVS, CDR2 FQNEAQ. Trimming left V 1 base short and J 0 bases short, with 10 bases between.

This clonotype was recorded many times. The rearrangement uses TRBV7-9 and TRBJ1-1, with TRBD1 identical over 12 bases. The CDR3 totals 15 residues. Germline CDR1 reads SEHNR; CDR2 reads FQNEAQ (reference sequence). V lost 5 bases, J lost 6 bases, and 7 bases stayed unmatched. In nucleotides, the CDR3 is TGTGCCAGCAGCCCCGGGACAGGGGGCTTCTCTGAAGCTTTCTTT. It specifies CASSPGTGGFSEAFF. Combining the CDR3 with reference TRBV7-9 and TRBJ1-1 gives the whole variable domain DTGVSQNPRHKITKRGQNVTFRCDPISEHNRLYWYRQTLGQGPEFLTYFQNEAQLEKSRLLSDRFSAERPKGSFSTLEIQRTEQGDSAMYLCASSPGTGGFSEAFFGQGTRLTVV.

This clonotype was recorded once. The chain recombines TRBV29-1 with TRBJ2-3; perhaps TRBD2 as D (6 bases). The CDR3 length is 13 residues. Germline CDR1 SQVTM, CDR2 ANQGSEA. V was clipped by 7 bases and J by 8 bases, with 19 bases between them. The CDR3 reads CSASGGESGTQYF. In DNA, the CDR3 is TGCAGCGCCTCCGGGGGTGAATCCGGTACGCAGTATTTT.

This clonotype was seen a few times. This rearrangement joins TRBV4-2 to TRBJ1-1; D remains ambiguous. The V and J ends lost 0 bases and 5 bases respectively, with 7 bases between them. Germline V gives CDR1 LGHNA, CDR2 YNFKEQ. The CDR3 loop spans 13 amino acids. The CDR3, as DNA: TGTGCCAGCAGCCAAGATGCAGGTACTGAAGCTTTCTTT. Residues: CASSQDAGTEAFF.

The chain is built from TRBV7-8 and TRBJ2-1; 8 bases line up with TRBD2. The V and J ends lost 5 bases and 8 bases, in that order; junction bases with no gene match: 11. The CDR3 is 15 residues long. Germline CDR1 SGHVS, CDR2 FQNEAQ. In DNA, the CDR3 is TGTGCCAGCAGCCCACATAGCGGGATAGGCGATGAGCAGTTCTTC. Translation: CASSPHSGIGDEQFF.

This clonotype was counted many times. The CDR3 nucleotides are TGTGCCAGCAGTTCCTCCGGGACTTTCTCCAGTACGCAGTATTTT. It is translated as CASSSSGTFSSTQYF. The chain is built from TRBV6-1 and TRBJ2-3, with D tentatively TRBD2 (6 bases). V was clipped by 5 bases and J by 8 bases, with 20 bases between them. Germline lookup yields CDR1 MNHNS and CDR2 SASEGT. CDR3 length: 15 amino acids.

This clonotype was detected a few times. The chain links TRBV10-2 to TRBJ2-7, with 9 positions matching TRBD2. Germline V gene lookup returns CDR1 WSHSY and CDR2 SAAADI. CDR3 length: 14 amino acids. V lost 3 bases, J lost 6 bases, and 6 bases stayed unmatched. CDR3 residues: CASSEISGGTEQYF. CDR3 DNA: TGCGCCAGCAGTGAAATTAGCGGGGGCACCGAGCAGTACTTC.

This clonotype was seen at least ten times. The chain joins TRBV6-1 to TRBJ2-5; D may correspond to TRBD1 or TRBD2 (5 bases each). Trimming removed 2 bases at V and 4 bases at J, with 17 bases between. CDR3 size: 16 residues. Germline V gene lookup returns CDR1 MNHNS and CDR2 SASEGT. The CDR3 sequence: CASSEKQERDRETQYF. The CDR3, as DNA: TGTGCCAGCAGTGAAAAACAGGAACGGGATCGAGAGACCCAGTACTTC.

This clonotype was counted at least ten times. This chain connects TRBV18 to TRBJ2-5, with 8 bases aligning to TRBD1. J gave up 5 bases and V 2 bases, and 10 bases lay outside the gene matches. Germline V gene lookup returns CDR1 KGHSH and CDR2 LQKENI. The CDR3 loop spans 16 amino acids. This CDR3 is CASSPKNQGAVETQYF. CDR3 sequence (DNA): TGTGCCAGCTCACCAAAGAACCAGGGGGCGGTGGAGACCCAGTACTTC.